The next 29 T cell receptor beta chains were all read from a single sample in a study of T-cell memory formation after mild COVID-19. TCRdb ran MiXCR on the 5' RACE reads and lists one entry per CDR3 protein. Among around 250,000 distinct CDR3 sequences listed, roughly a tenth were seen once. The material sequenced was PBMCs or a T cell subset sorted from them (not recorded which). These receptor sequences come from a young man who had mild COVID-19 (a few samples of this study predate the infection). Cell type and time point are not known.

The J gene is TRBJ1-2, the V gene TRBV6-5; 10 bases align to TRBD1. The CDR3 consists of 14 residues. Trimming at V came to 5 bases and at J to 7 bases, leaving 7 bases not matched to a gene. The germline V gene has CDR1 MNHEY and CDR2 SVGAGI. The CDR3 here is CASSDRDRGAGYTF. The CDR3 DNA follows: TGTGCCAGCAGTGACCGGGACAGGGGAGCTGGCTACACCTTC.

This clonotype was seen at least ten times. The chain couples TRBV7-2 to TRBJ2-1; 8 bases are a match to TRBD1. In germline, CDR1 is SGHTA, CDR2 FQGNSA. J gave up 3 bases and V 5 bases, and 6 bases lay outside the gene matches. CDR3 length: 15 residues. The CDR3 region has the DNA TGTGCCAGCAGCGTAGGACAGGGCAACTACAATGAGCAGTTCTTC. Translated: CASSVGQGNYNEQFF.

This chain joins TRBV27 and TRBJ2-3; 15 positions agree with TRBD2. Unmatched junction bases numbered 5, after V lost 6 bases and J lost 7 bases. This CDR3 comprises 15 residues. Germline lookup yields CDR1 MNHEY and CDR2 SMNVEV (reference sequence). CDR3 coding DNA: TGTGCCAGCAGCCGGGGACTAGCGGGGGGTAATACGCAGTATTTT. Its translation is CASSRGLAGGNTQYF.

This clonotype has just a few counts. The gene calls are TRBV5-1 and TRBJ1-2; 9 nucleotides align to TRBD1. Germline-derived CDR1 and CDR2 are SGHRS and YFSETQ. The V gene end was trimmed by 3 bases and the J gene end by 3 bases; junction bases not matched to a gene: 3. The CDR3 runs to 14 residues. CDR3 loop: CASSSTGGHYGYTF. DNA of the CDR3: TGCGCCAGCAGCTCGACAGGGGGGCACTATGGCTACACCTTC.

This clonotype was detected a few times. One end of the junction is discordant with germline, which a read error may explain. The chain carries TRBV6-5 and TRBJ2-3; TRBD1 agrees at 8 bases. Germline CDR1 is MNHEY and CDR2 is SVGAGI. CDR3 length equals 14 residues. In DNA, the CDR3 is TGTGCCAGCAGCCCCAGGGGGCAAGGAGATATGCAGTATTTT. Encoded protein: CASSPRGQGDMQYF.

The chain couples TRBV7-2 to TRBJ2-1; D is unclear. V was clipped by 5 bases and J by 7 bases, with 15 bases between them. The germline V gene encodes CDR1 SGHTA and CDR2 FQGNSA. CDR3 size: 14 residues. CDR3 in amino acids: CASSRDTTGNEQFF. The CDR3 DNA sequence: TGTGCCAGCAGCCGAGACACCACCGGGAATGAGCAGTTCTTC.

This clonotype has just a few counts. The V call is TRBV5-1, the J call TRBJ1-6; the D is unclear. Germline V lookup: CDR1 SGHRS, CDR2 YFSETQ. V lost 0 bases to trimming and J lost 8 bases, with 12 bases between them. This CDR3 spans 15 amino acids. The CDR3 DNA follows: TGCGCCAGCAGCTTGGAAGCGGCCGGGGATTCACCCCTCCACTTT. Its translation is CASSLEAAGDSPLHF.

The CDR3 coding sequence is TGTGCCAGCAGCTCTGGAAGGGCAGGGCGGCACGAGCAGTACTTC. Residues: CASSSGRAGRHEQYF. The chain combines TRBV7-9 with TRBJ2-7; D is perhaps TRBD1 (5 bases). Germline-derived CDR1 and CDR2 are SEHNR and FQNEAQ (reference sequence). Trimming stripped 4 bases from V and 5 bases from J, with 18 bases between. The CDR3 spans 15 residues.

The rearrangement links TRBV6-1 to TRBJ1-3; no definite D call. The CDR3 has 16 residues. Germline V CDR1 and CDR2: MNHNS, SASEGT. V lost 1 base and J lost 2, with 12 bases in between. This CDR3 reads CASSEGPGRTGNTIYF. CDR3 nucleotides: TGTGCCAGCAGTGAAGGACCGGGGAGGACTGGAAACACCATATATTTT.

The CDR3 loop is CASSLGQGVGGTEAFF. The CDR3 nucleotides read TGCGCCAGCAGCCTGGGACAGGGGGTCGGTGGCACTGAAGCTTTCTTT. The chain recombines TRBV5-1 with TRBJ1-1; 11 nucleotides align to TRBD1. The CDR3 has 16 amino acids. Trimming cost V 4 bases and J 4 bases; bases outside gene matches: 9. CDR1 SGHRS and CDR2 YFSETQ come from the germline V gene. Together with reference TRBV5-1 and TRBJ1-1, the CDR3 gives the full variable domain: KAGVTQTPRYLIKTRGQQVTLSCSPISGHRSVSWYQQTPGQGLQFLFEYFSETQRNKGNFPGRFSGRQFSNSRSEMNVSTLELGDSALYLCASSLGQGVGGTEAFFGQGTRLTVV.

This clonotype was detected a few times. The rearrangement joins TRBV12-3 or TRBV12-4 to TRBJ1-2, with 9 positions matching TRBD1. The CDR3 extends over 14 amino acids. J gave up 7 bases and V 5 bases, and 8 bases lay outside the gene matches. CDR3: CASSGSQGAFGYTF. The CDR3 DNA follows: TGTGCCAGCAGTGGTTCACAGGGGGCGTTTGGCTACACCTTC.

The chain combines TRBV4-3 with TRBJ2-1; 9 positions agree with TRBD2. V lost 0 bases, J lost 5 bases, and 5 bases stayed unmatched. CDR3 length equals 16 residues. The germline V gene has CDR1 LGHNA and CDR2 YSLEER. The CDR3 loop reads CASSQDLAGGHNEQFF. The DNA for the CDR3 is TGCGCCAGCAGCCAAGACCTGGCGGGGGGGCACAATGAGCAGTTCTTC.

The DNA of the CDR3 is TGCAGTGCTAGATGGGGAACTGGGGCCAACGTCCTGACTTTC. Translation: CSARWGTGANVLTF. This rearrangement joins TRBV20-1 to TRBJ2-6; D is unresolved. This CDR3 is built from 14 residues. Germline V lookup: CDR1 DFQATT, CDR2 SNEGSKA (reference sequence). Trimming removed 2 bases from V and 2 bases from J, with 7 bases in between.

This clonotype was observed a few times. J is TRBJ1-2 and V is TRBV6-2 or TRBV6-3; 7 bases match TRBD1. The CDR3 contains 15 residues. Unmatched junction bases numbered 10, after V lost 3 bases and J lost 6 bases. Germline-derived CDR1 and CDR2 are MNHEY and SVGEGT. CDR3 amino acids: CASSYRTGGSDGYTF. Written as DNA, the CDR3 is TGTGCCAGCAGTTATAGGACAGGAGGATCCGATGGCTACACCTTC.

CDR3 sequence: CASSEAPVPPSSYEQYF. CDR3 DNA: TGTGCCAGCAGTGAAGCACCCGTCCCACCCAGCTCCTACGAGCAGTACTTC. The V gene is TRBV6-1, the J gene TRBJ2-7; D is unresolved. V was shortened by 0 bases and J by 0 bases, with 15 bases between the two germline ends. This CDR3 spans 17 amino acids. Per the germline V gene, CDR1 is MNHNS and CDR2 is SASEGT.

This clonotype has only a few counts. The gene calls are TRBV2 and TRBJ1-2, with 8 bases aligning to TRBD1. The CDR3 covers 14 residues. Germline CDR1 reads SNHLY; CDR2 reads FYNNEI. After removal of 8 bases from V and 4 bases from J, the junction contained 9 bases not matched to a gene. CDR3 residues: CASFRTGKTYGYTF. The CDR3 nucleotides are TGTGCCAGCTTCCGGACAGGGAAGACCTATGGCTACACCTTC. Full variable domain (missing parts from reference TRBV2 and TRBJ1-2): EPEVTQTPSHQVTQMGQEVILRCVPISNHLYFYWYRQILGQKVEFLVSFYNNEISEKSEIFDDQFSVERPDGSNFTLKIRSTKLEDSAMYFCASFRTGKTYGYTFGSGTRLTVV.

This clonotype was seen many times. The V and J genes are TRBV5-5 and TRBJ2-2; D gene unclear. Germline V lookup: CDR1 SGHKS, CDR2 YYEKEE (reference sequence). V was cut by 0 bases and J by 4 bases, with 4 bases left in between. CDR3 length: 13 amino acids. CDR3 residues: CASSLGSTGELFF. Here the CDR3 DNA reads TGTGCCAGCAGCTTGGGCAGCACCGGGGAGCTGTTTTTT. The whole variable domain, filled in from reference TRBV5-5 and TRBJ2-2, reads DAGVTQSPTHLIKTRGQQVTLRCSPISGHKSVSWYQQVLGQGPQFIFQYYEKEERGRGNFPDRFSARQFPNYSSELNVNALLLGDSALYLCASSLGSTGELFFGEGSRLTVL.

This clonotype turned up a few times. The rearrangement links TRBV9 to TRBJ2-3, with 7 bases identical to TRBD2. Trimming removed 4 bases from V and 6 bases from J; junction bases left unmatched: 14. There are 16 residues in the CDR3. Germline V CDR1 and CDR2: SGDLS, YYNGEE. The CDR3 nucleotides are TGTGCCAGCAGCTTGGGGACTACGACGGCACTCGATACGCAGTATTTT. This encodes CASSLGTTTALDTQYF.

This clonotype was observed a few times. The chain links TRBV25-1 to TRBJ1-2; D is ambiguous. Germline CDR1 MGHDK, CDR2 SYGVNS. This CDR3 comprises 9 residues. Trimming left V 11 bases short and J 3 bases short, with 4 bases between. CDR3 sequence reads: CAPYYGYTF. The CDR3 DNA sequence: TGTGCCCCCTACTATGGCTACACCTTC.

The chain links TRBV20-1 to TRBJ1-5, with TRBD1 identical over 7 bases. This CDR3 region has 13 residues. Germline V CDR1 and CDR2: DFQATT, SNEGSKA (reference sequence). V lost 3 bases, J lost 4 bases, and 3 bases stayed unmatched. CDR3 sequence: CSARVDRNQPQHF. CDR3 bases: TGCAGTGCTAGGGTGGACAGGAATCAGCCCCAGCATTTT.

A few counts support this clonotype. The rearrangement joins TRBV20-1 to TRBJ2-3, with TRBD1 matching over 9 bases. V shed 5 bases and J 0 bases; nucleotides not matched to a gene: 6. In germline, CDR1 is DFQATT, CDR2 SNEGSKA (reference sequence). The CDR3 contains 15 residues. CDR3 in amino acids: CSALTTGGSTDTQYF. The CDR3 DNA sequence: TGCAGTGCTTTAACGACAGGGGGGAGCACAGATACGCAGTATTTT.

This clonotype has only a few counts. This chain links TRBV7-2 with TRBJ2-2, with D possibly being TRBD2 (6 bases). CDR1 and CDR2 (germline): SGHTA, FQGNSA. Trimming left V 8 bases short and J 4 bases short, with 20 bases between. This CDR3 region has 16 residues. The DNA of the CDR3 is TGTGCCAGCCGTATTAGCGGCGGGGATGGCACCGGGGAGCTGTTTTTT. Its protein is CASRISGGDGTGELFF.

This clonotype was observed a few times. The chain recombines TRBV4-1 with TRBJ1-4; 8 bases are shared with TRBD1. Germline assignment: CDR1 MGHRA and CDR2 YSYEKL. The trim removed 6 bases at V and 14 bases at J, leaving 8 bases unmatched. This CDR3 has 12 amino acids. CDR3 DNA sequence: TGCGCCAGCAGGGCATCGGACAGGGTCCTGTTTTTT. It encodes CASRASDRVLFF.

The chain uses TRBV29-1 and TRBJ2-7; 7 nucleotides agree with TRBD1. Germline lookup yields CDR1 SQVTM and CDR2 ANQGSEA. V lost 6 bases, J lost 7 bases, and 9 bases stayed unmatched. There are 12 residues in the CDR3. CDR3 nucleotide sequence: TGCAGCGTCCAACAGGGGTCGCGGGAGCAGTACTTC. It translates to CSVQQGSREQYF.

A few counts support this clonotype. This CDR3 is CASSPQTADNEQFF. The DNA of the CDR3 is TGTGCCAGCAGCCCCCAGACGGCGGACAATGAGCAGTTCTTC. The chain is built from TRBV4-2 and TRBJ2-1; D ambiguous. The germline CDR1 and CDR2 sequences are LGHNA and YNFKEQ. The V gene lost 4 bases and the J gene lost 5 bases, with 12 bases spanning the gap. The CDR3 has 14 amino acids.

This clonotype has at least ten counts. The J gene is TRBJ2-5, the V gene TRBV5-4, with TRBD2 identical over 10 bases. J gave up 4 bases and V 4 bases, and 13 bases lay outside the gene matches. The CDR3 consists of 17 residues. In germline, CDR1 is SGHNT, CDR2 YYREEE (reference sequence). CDR3 residues: CASSIKASGGLGETQYF. The DNA of the CDR3 is TGTGCCAGCAGCATAAAGGCTAGCGGGGGATTAGGAGAGACCCAGTACTTC.

The chain employs TRBV2 and TRBJ1-6; 9 positions match TRBD1. This CDR3 spans 13 amino acids. Germline values: CDR1 SNHLY, CDR2 FYNNEI. After removal of 10 bases from V and 12 bases from J, the junction contained 10 bases not matched to a gene. DNA of the CDR3: TGTGCCAACAACCGGGACAGGGTTGAACCCCTCCACTTT. This encodes CANNRDRVEPLHF.

This clonotype was counted between two and nine times. The chain couples TRBV10-3 to TRBJ2-2; 10 bases are shared with TRBD1. CDR3 length: 14 amino acids. Germline assignment: CDR1 ENHRY and CDR2 SYGVKD. V was clipped by 4 bases and J by 5 bases; unmatched bases: 1. CDR3 in DNA: TGTGCCATCAGTGCGGGACAGGGGACCGGGGAGCTGTTTTTT. It translates to CAISAGQGTGELFF.

Only a few counts were recorded for this clonotype. The chain links TRBV7-2 to TRBJ1-1, with 7 bases fitting TRBD1. This CDR3 spans 12 amino acids. Per germline, CDR1 SGHTA and CDR2 FQGNSA. V was pared by 4 bases and J by 10 bases, with 6 bases of the junction left unmatched. The CDR3 sequence: CASSSDRAGAFF. For the CDR3, the DNA is TGTGCCAGCAGCTCCGACAGGGCGGGAGCTTTCTTT. Combining the CDR3 with reference TRBV7-2 and TRBJ1-1 gives the whole variable domain GAGVSQSPSNKVTEKGKDVELRCDPISGHTALYWYRQSLGQGLEFLIYFQGNSAPDKSGLPSDRFSAERTGGSVSTLTIQRTQQEDSAVYLCASSSDRAGAFFGQGTRLTVV.